The following is a T cell receptor (beta chain) sequence with its context. Antigen: not known. Expressed TCRB transcripts were sequenced because the entire RNA isolate underwent reverse transcription. For naive, central memory and regulatory T cell samples, reads averaged around 3.8 million. Generated by immunoSEQ multiplex PCR, the TCRdb table keeps only in-frame clones and is missing some. Of 240,000 or so clones in the sample, 25% to 35% were seen once. CDR1 is SGHDN and CDR2 is FVKESK in the germline V gene. The V gene lost 0 bases and the J gene lost 3 bases, with 13 bases spanning the gap. The CDR3 runs 16 residues. This sample was taken from a study of beta chain features in type 1 diabetes. Findings of the study overall: Any PCR bias toward short templates would affect both groups alike. Type 1 diabetes patients had VDJ junctions that carried fewer insertions and more deletions.

The chain combines TRBV14 with TRBJ2-3; D gene ambiguous. The TCR comes from a man aged 25 to 45 in good health. What was sequenced was central memory CD4+ T cells from blood. CDR3 nucleotide sequence: TGTGCCAGCAGCCAAGAAAAAAGGGCTCAGACAGATACGCAGTATTTT. It translates to CASSQEKRAQTDTQYF.